The following is a T cell receptor (beta chain) sequence with its context. No antigen is known for it. This entry belongs to a study of memory CD4+ T cells and cytomegalovirus serostatus. Study processing details: After removing out-of-frame reads, around 2,100,000 distinct TCRbeta sequences remained. Repertoires were generated with immunoSEQ multiplex PCR, while TCRdb's copy carries only in-frame clones and drops some. Clonal size and the V and J genes are those of that table, whereas D and trimming came from the DNA. The profile shows approximately 40,000 clones, around 80% of them singletons. Germline V gives CDR1 SGHNT, CDR2 YYREEE (reference sequence). The CDR3 contains 15 residues. V was trimmed by 5 bases and J by 3 bases, leaving 18 bases between them. Single viable CD3+CD4+CD8-CD45RO+ cells were sorted as the memory CD4+ T cells. Total CD4+ T cells were enriched by CD4 positive selection. Study-level findings and limits: The CMV-associated TCR signature appears largely within the CD4+ memory repertoire. Of more than 150 reported CMV TCRbeta sequences, some 67 were found in memory CD4+ repertoires.

The genes are TRBV5-4 and TRBJ2-7, with D perhaps assigned TRBD1 or TRBD2 (6 bases each). Sequences were obtained from memory CD4+ T cells from blood. This clonotype was obtained from an adult in good health and CMV-seronegative. In DNA, the CDR3 is TGTGCCAGCAGTTGGCCGGGGGCAGGCGGCTACGAGCAGTACTTC. Its translation: CASSWPGAGGYEQYF. The variable domain in full, completed from reference TRBV5-4 and TRBJ2-7, reads ETGVTQSPTHLIKTRGQQVTLRCSSQSGHNTVSWYQQALGQGPQFIFQYYREEENGRGNFPPRFSGLQFPNYSSELNVNALELDDSALYLCASSWPGAGGYEQYFGPGTRLTVT.